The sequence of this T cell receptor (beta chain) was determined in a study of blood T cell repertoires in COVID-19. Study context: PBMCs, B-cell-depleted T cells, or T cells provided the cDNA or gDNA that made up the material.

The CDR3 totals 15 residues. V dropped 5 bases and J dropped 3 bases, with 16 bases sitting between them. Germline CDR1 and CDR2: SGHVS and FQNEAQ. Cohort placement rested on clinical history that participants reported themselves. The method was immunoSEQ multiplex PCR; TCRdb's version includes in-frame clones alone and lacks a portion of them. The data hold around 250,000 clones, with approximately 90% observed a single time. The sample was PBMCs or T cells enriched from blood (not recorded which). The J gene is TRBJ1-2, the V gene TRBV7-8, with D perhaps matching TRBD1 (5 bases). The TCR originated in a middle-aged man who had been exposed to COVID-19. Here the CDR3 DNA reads TGTGCCAGCAGCAACGCAGGGTCTCTTGACTATGGCTACACCTTC. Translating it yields CASSNAGSLDYGYTF.